This TCR beta chain was obtained from a study of shared clonotypes between healthy human individuals. Study-level points and caveats: What limited the represented genetic and exposure-history diversity was the small number of donors.

Deep-level settings were used for running the assay. Some clones are missing from TCRdb's copy, which holds only in-frame ones; the method was immunoSEQ multiplex PCR. The sample has approximately 2,000,000 clones, around 95% seen once. The naive CD8 subset, CD45RO-negative cells positively selected for CCR7, excluded terminally differentiated effector memory CD45RA+ cells. Only Caucasian adults living in Nashville, Tennessee served as donors. The V and J ends lost 1 base and 8 bases respectively, with 15 bases between them. Germline assignment: CDR1 LNHNV and CDR2 YYDKDF (reference sequence). CDR3 length equals 15 residues. In regard to this clone: Antigen specificity is unknown.

The sequence came from a man between 18 and 29 years old in good health. Some clones in this sample may be carry-over from other donors' samples. The chain combines TRBV15 with TRBJ2-1; tentatively, D is TRBD2 (6 bases). Specimen: naive CD8+ T cells from PBMCs. For the CDR3, the DNA is TGTGCCACCAGCAGAGCCCGAAATAGGGACTATGAGCAGTTCTTC. Amino acid sequence: CATSRARNRDYEQFF.